These T cell receptor beta chains were read from a single sample in a study of radiation and T cells in renal cell carcinoma. Repertoires were generated with immunoSEQ multiplex PCR, while TCRdb's copy carries only in-frame clones and drops some. The repertoire holds around 160,000 clones, about 88% seen once, with 3.5% to 5% in the top ten. The source was blood, collected from a patient whose treatment included radiotherapy and nephrectomy. Receptors originate from a woman aged 70-85 years with renal cell carcinoma. Each CDR3 is given with its conserved first and last residue. The order of the fields is J gene, D gene, V gene, clone size, CDR3 DNA, CDR3 protein. A D gene is named only where the DNA matches it firmly. The size entry is marked missing in some rows and otherwise reads once, few, many or a size class.

>TRBJ1-1|.|TRBV9|.
TGTGCCAGCAGCGAGGGGGGGAGGAACACTGAAGCTTTCTTT
CASSEGGRNTEAFF
>TRBJ1-3|.|TRBV19|.
TGTGCCAGTAACGAAGGGGCCGGGAACACCATATATTTT
CASNEGAGNTIYF
>TRBJ1-1|.|TRBV4-1|.
TGCGCCAGCAGCCCCGGGGAAGGACTGAACACTGAAGCTTTCTTT
CASSPGEGLNTEAFF
>TRBJ2-2|.|TRBV4-3|.
TGCGCCAGCAGCCAAGAAACGCCGTCTATACGGGGGGAGCTGTTTTTT
CASSQETPSIRGELFF
>TRBJ2-7|.|TRBV12-2|.
TGTGCAAGTCGCTATTCATTTAGGCAACACTACGAGCAGTACTTC
CASRYSFRQHYEQYF
>TRBJ1-5|.|TRBV7-8|.
TGTGCCAGCAGCTTCGGTGGGGGCAGTCAGCCCCAGCATTTT
CASSFGGGSQPQHF
>TRBJ1-2|.|TRBV4-2|.
TGTGCCAGCAGCCAAGAGGGGGGGGGCGTCTATGGCTACACCTTC
CASSQEGGGVYGYTF
>TRBJ1-4|.|TRBV2|.
TGTGCCAGCAGTGAAGCGCGAGAGGTTTCAACTAATGAAAAACTGTTTTTT
CASSEAREVSTNEKLFF
>TRBJ2-7|TRBD2|TRBV29-1|.
TGCAGCGTCCGCGGGAGGGTGGGATCCTACGAGCAGTACTTC
CSVRGRVGSYEQYF
>TRBJ2-5|.|TRBV5-4|.
TGTGCCAGCAGCTTGGGACAGAGTTTGGGACAAGAGACCCAGTACTTC
CASSLGQSLGQETQYF
>TRBJ2-2|TRBD2|TRBV10-3|.
TGTGCCATCAGTGACGGACTAGCGGCGAACACCGGGGAGCTGTTTTTT
CAISDGLAANTGELFF
>TRBJ2-5|TRBD2|TRBV6-5|.
TGTGCCAGCAGTCTAGCGGGGGGCCTGGAGACCCAGTACTTC
CASSLAGGLETQYF
>TRBJ2-5|TRBD1|TRBV19|once
TGTGCCAGTAGTTCCGGACAGGGGGCAGAGACCCAGTACTTC
CASSSGQGAETQYF
>TRBJ2-7|TRBD1|TRBV10-3|.
TGTGCCATCATGCCTCGGGACAGTTCCTACGAGCAGTACTTC
CAIMPRDSSYEQYF
>TRBJ2-3|.|TRBV5-1|.
TGCGCCAGCAGCTTGGGGGGGATAGATACGCAGTATTTT
CASSLGGIDTQYF
>TRBJ2-1|.|TRBV20-1|.
TGCAGTGCTAGTGATGAGCAGTTCTTC
CSASDEQFF